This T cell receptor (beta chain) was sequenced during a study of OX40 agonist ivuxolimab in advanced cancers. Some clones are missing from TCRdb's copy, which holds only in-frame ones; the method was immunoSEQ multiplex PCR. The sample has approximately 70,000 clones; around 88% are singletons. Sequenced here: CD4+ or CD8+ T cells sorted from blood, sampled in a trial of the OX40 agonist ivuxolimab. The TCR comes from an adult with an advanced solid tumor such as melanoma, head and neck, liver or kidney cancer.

The CDR3 sequence is CASRQGPEQYF. The CDR3 DNA is TGTGCCAGCAGGCAGGGTCCCGAGCAGTACTTC. The rearrangement uses TRBV2 and TRBJ2-7, with D possibly matching TRBD1 (5 bases). Germline CDR1 reads SNHLY; CDR2 reads FYNNEI. This CDR3 comprises 11 residues. Trimming removed 6 bases at V and 6 bases at J, with 9 bases between.